The 22 T cell receptor beta chains given below trace back to one sample, sequenced in a study of blood T cell repertoires in COVID-19. The method was immunoSEQ multiplex PCR; TCRdb's version includes in-frame clones alone and lacks a portion of them. This table holds hundreds of thousands of clones, more than 75% found once. Specimen: PBMCs or T cells enriched from blood (not recorded which). Source of these receptors: a man aged 55 to 70 who had recovered from COVID-19.

This clone appeared a few times. The genes are TRBV5-1 and TRBJ1-2; 7 bases align to TRBD1. The germline CDR1 and CDR2 sequences are SGHRS and YFSETQ. After removal of 5 bases from V and 6 bases from J, the junction contained 7 bases not matched to a gene. The CDR3 consists of 13 residues. The CDR3 sequence: CASRSTGTDGYTF. DNA for the CDR3: TGCGCCAGCAGATCAACCGGGACAGATGGCTACACCTTC.

This sequence joins TRBV19 and TRBJ1-5; no reliable D call. CDR3 size: 15 residues. Germline V CDR1 and CDR2: LNHDA, SQIVND (reference sequence). The germline V and J ends were trimmed by 0 bases and 6 bases, with 12 bases remaining between them. The CDR3 protein is CASSIDRAGSQPQHF. The CDR3 DNA reads TGTGCCAGTAGTATAGATCGGGCGGGTTCTCAGCCCCAGCATTTT.

V gene TRBV5-1 combines with J gene TRBJ1-4; D unresolved. Germline lookup yields CDR1 SGHRS and CDR2 YFSETQ. The CDR3 spans 15 residues. Trimming stripped 2 bases from V and 3 bases from J, with 11 bases between. As DNA, the CDR3 is TGCGCCAGCAGCTTTGGGAGCACAGCTAATGAAAAACTGTTTTTT. This translates into CASSFGSTANEKLFF.

This clone has only a few counts. The genes are TRBV7-9 and TRBJ1-1; possible D gene TRBD1, 5 bases. Trimming stripped 0 bases from V and 5 bases from J, with 10 bases between. This CDR3 is 14 amino acids long. CDR1 and CDR2 from the germline V gene are SEHNR and FQNEAQ (reference sequence). In DNA, the CDR3 is TGTGCCAGCAGCTTAGCCCTGACAGTGACTGAAGCTTTCTTT. Translation gives CASSLALTVTEAFF.

The rearrangement uses TRBV19 and TRBJ1-4; TRBD1 might be the D (5 bases). V was cut by 1 base and J by 10 bases, with 25 bases left in between. Per germline, CDR1 LNHDA and CDR2 SQIVND (reference sequence). The CDR3 totals 18 residues. The CDR3 DNA reads as TGTGCCAGTAGTATAGTCGCCGGGGGGGAGTCCGGCCGGGGAAAACTGTTTTTT. Protein: CASSIVAGGESGRGKLFF. The whole variable domain, filled in from reference TRBV19 and TRBJ1-4, reads DGGITQSPKYLFRKEGQNVTLSCEQNLNHDAMYWYRQDPGQGLRLIYYSQIVNDFQKGDIAEGYSVSREKKESFPLTVTSAQKNPTAFYLCASSIVAGGESGRGKLFFGSGTQLSVL.

The rearrangement joins TRBV16 to TRBJ2-2; maybe TRBD1 (6 bases). Trimming stripped 4 bases from V and 6 bases from J, with 12 bases between. Per the germline V gene, CDR1 is KGHSY and CDR2 is FQNENV. The CDR3 spans 14 residues. CDR3 sequence (DNA): TGTGCCAGCAGCCCTTCGAGGGGGTCCGGGGAGCTGTTTTTT. It specifies CASSPSRGSGELFF.

The table lists this clone with a count of one. The V gene is TRBV10-1, the J gene TRBJ2-7; D is perhaps TRBD2 (5 bases). Germline values: CDR1 WNHNN, CDR2 SYGVQD (reference sequence). This CDR3 has 15 amino acids. The ends were cut back, 8 bases at V and 2 bases at J, with 19 bases in the middle. CDR3: CASPIAAGGAYEQYF. The DNA of the CDR3 is TGCGCCAGCCCGATCGCTGCGGGTGGGGCCTACGAGCAGTACTTC.

The rearrangement uses TRBV3-1 (or the pseudogene TRBV3-2) and TRBJ1-1; 7 nucleotides agree with TRBD1. Germline assignment: CDR1 LGHDT and CDR2 YNNKEL (reference sequence). J gave up 7 bases and V 4 bases, and 6 bases lay outside the gene matches. This CDR3 contains 13 residues. The CDR3 DNA follows: TGTGCCAGCAGCCTTGGACAGGCGAGTGAAGCTTTCTTT. Its protein is CASSLGQASEAFF.

This chain joins TRBV4-1 and TRBJ1-1; D perhaps matches TRBD1 (6 bases). The V and J ends lost 4 bases and 2 bases respectively, with 14 bases between them. Germline lookup yields CDR1 MGHRA and CDR2 YSYEKL. The CDR3 is 15 amino acids. Here the CDR3 DNA reads TGCGCCAGCAGCCCAGGGGCGCGATTTAACACTGAAGCTTTCTTT. Amino acids: CASSPGARFNTEAFF.

V and J are TRBV30 and TRBJ1-5; TRBD1 matches at 11 bases. V gave up 3 bases and J gave up 0 bases; unmatched junction bases: 7. The length of the CDR3 is 17 residues. The germline CDR1 and CDR2 sequences are GTSNPN and SVGIG (reference sequence). CDR3 nucleotides: TGTGCCTGGAGCGGGGACAGGGGGGTGTATAGCAATCAGCCCCAGCATTTT. Translation gives CAWSGDRGVYSNQPQHF.

V gene TRBV7-9 combines with J gene TRBJ2-7; TRBD1 is a possible D gene (5 bases). Germline V gene data show CDR1 as SEHNR and CDR2 as FQNEAQ (reference sequence). The CDR3 is 14 amino acids. V was trimmed by 2 bases and J by 7 bases, leaving 15 bases between them. CDR3 DNA: TGTGCCAGCAGCTTACACAGGACGCTACGTGAGCAGTACTTC. Its protein product is CASSLHRTLREQYF.

The CDR3, as DNA: TGTGCCAGCAGCTTAAATCAGGGGAAGCCCCAGCATTTT. It specifies CASSLNQGKPQHF. The V call is TRBV11-2, the J call TRBJ1-5; tentatively, D is TRBD1 (6 bases). The V end lost 2 bases, the J end lost 8 bases, and 10 bases lay between the germline ends. The CDR3 runs 13 residues. Germline V gene sequence: CDR1 SGHAT, CDR2 FQNNGV.

The V and J genes are TRBV24-1 and TRBJ2-2; possible D gene TRBD2, 5 bases. V was clipped by 7 bases and J by 3 bases, with 5 bases between them. CDR3 size: 12 residues. Germline V lookup: CDR1 KGHDR, CDR2 SFDVKD. The CDR3 loop is CATRGDTGELFF. DNA for the CDR3: TGTGCCACCAGGGGAGACACCGGGGAGCTGTTTTTT.

The chain couples TRBV27 to TRBJ2-7; D gene uncertain. CDR1 MNHEY and CDR2 SMNVEV come from the germline V gene (reference sequence). With 8 bases removed from V and 5 bases from J, the gap between germline ends came to 10 bases. This CDR3 spans 11 amino acids. CDR3 amino acids: CASRMGHEQYF. DNA for the CDR3: TGTGCCAGCCGGATGGGCCACGAGCAGTACTTC.

The chain is built from TRBV30 and TRBJ1-5, with a tentative D call TRBD1 (5 bases). Per germline, CDR1 GTSNPN and CDR2 SVGIG (reference sequence). The CDR3 covers 15 residues. V was cut by 2 bases and J by 5 bases, with 16 bases left in between. The CDR3 nucleotides read TGTGCCTGGAGTACGTATGCAGGGAGGGATCAGCCCCAGCATTTT. Its translation is CAWSTYAGRDQPQHF.

The chain links TRBV9 to TRBJ2-3; 8 nucleotides align to TRBD2. Germline V gene sequence: CDR1 SGDLS, CDR2 YYNGEE. This CDR3 is 18 amino acids long. The ends lost 4 bases at V and 4 bases at J; junction bases unmatched: 17. This CDR3 reads CASSRSGLAFITADTQYF. In DNA, the CDR3 is TGTGCCAGCAGCCGAAGCGGACTAGCCTTTATTACCGCAGATACGCAGTATTTT.

This sequence joins TRBV5-6 and TRBJ1-2, with 7 positions matching TRBD1. This CDR3 has 15 amino acids. Germline CDR1 is SGHDT and CDR2 is YYEEEE. V gave up 0 bases and J gave up 4 bases; unmatched junction bases: 6. The CDR3: CASSLESGGLYGYTF. DNA for the CDR3: TGTGCCAGCAGCTTGGAGTCAGGGGGACTCTATGGCTACACCTTC.

Concerning this clone: Other DNA sequences from this sample encode an identical CDR3 as well. The J gene is TRBJ1-3, the V gene TRBV18; TRBD1 aligns across 7 bases. V was clipped by 4 bases and J by 2 bases; unmatched bases: 2. The CDR3 contains 14 residues. The germline V gene has CDR1 KGHSH and CDR2 LQKENI. The CDR3 loop is CASSRDRAGNTIYF. The CDR3 coding sequence is TGTGCCAGCTCACGAGACAGGGCTGGAAACACCATATATTTT.

The chain has TRBV28 and TRBJ1-2; no reliable D call. The V and J ends lost 8 bases and 3 bases respectively, with 7 bases between them. CDR3 length: 11 amino acids. The V gene's germline CDR1 is MDHEN and CDR2 SYDVKM. The CDR3 loop is CASRRDYGYTF. Written as DNA, the CDR3 is TGTGCCAGCCGGAGAGACTATGGCTACACCTTC.

V gene TRBV5-4 combines with J gene TRBJ1-6, with D unclear. Trimming shortened V by 7 bases and J by 10 bases, and 9 bases separated the two germline ends. This CDR3 region has 11 residues. Looked up from germline, CDR1 is SGHNT and CDR2 is YYREEE (reference sequence). CDR3 protein: CASCHKSPLHF. CDR3 bases: TGTGCCAGCTGCCACAAGTCACCCCTCCACTTT.

The chain combines TRBV2 with TRBJ1-2; 8 nucleotides align to TRBD1. Looked up from germline, CDR1 is SNHLY and CDR2 is FYNNEI. The CDR3 is 15 amino acids. J lost 4 bases, V lost 5 bases, and 9 bases had no gene match. Here the CDR3 reads CASSTQGAISYGYTF. The CDR3 DNA follows: TGTGCCAGCAGTACCCAGGGGGCCATATCCTATGGCTACACCTTC. The full variable domain, completed using reference TRBV2 and TRBJ1-2, is EPEVTQTPSHQVTQMGQEVILRCVPISNHLYFYWYRQILGQKVEFLVSFYNNEISEKSEIFDDQFSVERPDGSNFTLKIRSTKLEDSAMYFCASSTQGAISYGYTFGSGTRLTVV.

The chain employs TRBV4-2 and TRBJ2-1, with 11 bases matching TRBD2. V trimming: 1 base; J trimming: 8 bases; junction bases outside the gene matches: 10. The CDR3 sequence is 17 residues long. The germline CDR1 and CDR2 sequences are LGHNA and YNFKEQ. The CDR3 reads CASSQVFTSGGFDEQFF. In DNA form, the CDR3 reads TGTGCCAGCAGCCAAGTCTTCACTAGCGGGGGCTTCGATGAGCAGTTCTTC.